These T cell receptor beta chains were read from a single sample in a study of T cell responses to AZD1222 COVID-19 vaccine. Clones were sequenced by immunoSEQ multiplex PCR, and TCRdb holds only the in-frame ones, with some missing. The data contain 120,000 or so clones, roughly 88% of them seen just once; the ten biggest clones take up about 4%. This specimen consisted of peripheral blood, obtained on day 0 of MenACWY control vaccination. These receptors all come from an adult in good health. Both conserved end residues are part of each CDR3. Fields, in order: D gene, V gene, J gene, CDR3 length, CDR3 protein. The D gene is left open where the match is weak.

D gene: NA; V gene: TRBV6-4; J gene: TRBJ2-4; CDR3 length: 16; CDR3 protein: CASSSVTDLAKNIQYF
D gene: TRBD1; V gene: TRBV11-2; J gene: TRBJ1-3; CDR3 length: 15; CDR3 protein: CASSTRQGSGNTIYF
D gene: NA; V gene: TRBV4-1; J gene: TRBJ2-4; CDR3 length: 15; CDR3 protein: CASSLAVLAKNIQYF
D gene: TRBD1; V gene: TRBV28; J gene: TRBJ1-3; CDR3 length: 17; CDR3 protein: CASSPSRQGANPFGIYF
D gene: NA; V gene: TRBV25-1; J gene: TRBJ2-3; CDR3 length: 16; CDR3 protein: CASSADFSSNPDTQYF
D gene: NA; V gene: TRBV7-2; J gene: TRBJ2-6; CDR3 length: 17; CDR3 protein: CASSFFPGTTGANVLTF
D gene: NA; V gene: TRBV15; J gene: TRBJ2-2; CDR3 length: 15; CDR3 protein: CATSTLTRDTGELFF
D gene: NA; V gene: TRBV28; J gene: TRBJ1-1; CDR3 length: 15; CDR3 protein: CASSEPGGENTEAFF
D gene: TRBD1; V gene: TRBV7-2; J gene: TRBJ2-1; CDR3 length: 13; CDR3 protein: CASSLEGAVRQFF
D gene: TRBD2; V gene: TRBV2; J gene: TRBJ2-5; CDR3 length: 16; CDR3 protein: CASSEVGRAGGETQYF
D gene: NA; V gene: TRBV2; J gene: TRBJ1-1; CDR3 length: 13; CDR3 protein: CATALGGYTEAFF
D gene: TRBD1; V gene: TRBV27; J gene: TRBJ2-3; CDR3 length: 15; CDR3 protein: CASSLDRAGTDTQYF
D gene: TRBD2; V gene: TRBV25-1; J gene: TRBJ2-7; CDR3 length: 13; CDR3 protein: CATAAGGLYEQYF
D gene: NA; V gene: TRBV7-2; J gene: TRBJ1-4; CDR3 length: 15; CDR3 protein: CASSKRRGFNEKLFF
D gene: NA; V gene: TRBV28; J gene: TRBJ2-2; CDR3 length: 15; CDR3 protein: CASRFSGTLSGELFF
D gene: NA; V gene: TRBV13; J gene: TRBJ1-6; CDR3 length: 17; CDR3 protein: CASSLGLGWGQSSPLHF
D gene: NA; V gene: TRBV6-5; J gene: TRBJ2-1; CDR3 length: 13; CDR3 protein: CASRYLASNEQFF
D gene: NA; V gene: TRBV4-1; J gene: TRBJ1-2; CDR3 length: 11; CDR3 protein: CASSQGYGYTF
D gene: TRBD2; V gene: TRBV4-2; J gene: TRBJ2-3; CDR3 length: 16; CDR3 protein: CASSQAGGGGADTQYF
D gene: NA; V gene: TRBV20-1; J gene: TRBJ2-1; CDR3 length: 14; CDR3 protein: CSASRLALRGEQFF
D gene: NA; V gene: TRBV19; J gene: TRBJ1-5; CDR3 length: 15; CDR3 protein: CASSIILHENQPQHF
D gene: NA; V gene: TRBV10-2; J gene: TRBJ1-5; CDR3 length: 12; CDR3 protein: CASGGSNQPQHF
D gene: NA; V gene: TRBV7-2; J gene: TRBJ2-3; CDR3 length: 16; CDR3 protein: CASSLDGILEVNTQYF
D gene: TRBD1; V gene: TRBV19; J gene: TRBJ1-4; CDR3 length: 15; CDR3 protein: CASSYPGTGYEKLFF
D gene: NA; V gene: TRBV30; J gene: TRBJ2-3; CDR3 length: 14; CDR3 protein: CAWSRTARGDTQYF
D gene: NA; V gene: TRBV29-1; J gene: TRBJ2-2; CDR3 length: 14; CDR3 protein: CSVGDSGNTGELFF
D gene: TRBD2; V gene: TRBV7-9; J gene: TRBJ2-7; CDR3 length: 15; CDR3 protein: CASSPSGSQAYEQYF
D gene: TRBD2; V gene: TRBV7-9; J gene: TRBJ2-1; CDR3 length: 16; CDR3 protein: CASSLVPSGSGDEQFF
D gene: NA; V gene: TRBV5-1; J gene: TRBJ2-1; CDR3 length: 15; CDR3 protein: CASSLEGAPYNEQFF
D gene: NA; V gene: TRBV28; J gene: TRBJ1-6; CDR3 length: 11; CDR3 protein: CASSLYETLHF
D gene: TRBD2; V gene: TRBV5-1; J gene: TRBJ2-7; CDR3 length: 15; CDR3 protein: CASSLGLAGGNEQYF
D gene: NA; V gene: TRBV27; J gene: TRBJ1-5; CDR3 length: 17; CDR3 protein: CASSARGLRLSNQPQHF
D gene: NA; V gene: TRBV19; J gene: TRBJ1-2; CDR3 length: 13; CDR3 protein: CASTSRTVYGYTF
D gene: NA; V gene: TRBV12-3/TRBV12-4; J gene: TRBJ2-7; CDR3 length: 12; CDR3 protein: CASSLAAGEQYF
D gene: NA; V gene: TRBV5-1; J gene: TRBJ2-3; CDR3 length: 16; CDR3 protein: CASSPVGGMGTDTQYF
D gene: TRBD2; V gene: TRBV19; J gene: TRBJ2-1; CDR3 length: 16; CDR3 protein: CASSMKASGANNEQFF
D gene: TRBD2; V gene: TRBV6-6; J gene: TRBJ2-7; CDR3 length: 15; CDR3 protein: CASSLLAGGTYEQYF
D gene: NA; V gene: TRBV30; J gene: TRBJ1-2; CDR3 length: 14; CDR3 protein: CAWRPGVGNYGYTF
D gene: TRBD1; V gene: TRBV19; J gene: TRBJ1-5; CDR3 length: 18; CDR3 protein: CASSIGGQGGYSNQPQHF
D gene: TRBD1; V gene: TRBV6-5; J gene: TRBJ1-6; CDR3 length: 16; CDR3 protein: CASSSRDRGYNSPLHF
D gene: NA; V gene: TRBV2; J gene: TRBJ1-1; CDR3 length: 15; CDR3 protein: CASSPNPGTNTEAFF
D gene: TRBD1; V gene: TRBV3-1/TRBV3-2; J gene: TRBJ2-5; CDR3 length: 17; CDR3 protein: CASSQVLRAGGHETQYF
D gene: TRBD1; V gene: TRBV7-3; J gene: TRBJ2-7; CDR3 length: 16; CDR3 protein: CASSLAGTGGYYEQYF
D gene: NA; V gene: TRBV27; J gene: TRBJ1-2; CDR3 length: 14; CDR3 protein: CASSMGRTFYGYTF
D gene: TRBD2; V gene: TRBV14; J gene: TRBJ2-5; CDR3 length: 20; CDR3 protein: CASSQVSRGLAGDPQETQYF
D gene: NA; V gene: TRBV6-4; J gene: TRBJ2-5; CDR3 length: 15; CDR3 protein: CASSGPPGQQETQYF
D gene: TRBD1; V gene: TRBV24-1; J gene: TRBJ1-1; CDR3 length: 13; CDR3 protein: CATGDRGSTEAFF